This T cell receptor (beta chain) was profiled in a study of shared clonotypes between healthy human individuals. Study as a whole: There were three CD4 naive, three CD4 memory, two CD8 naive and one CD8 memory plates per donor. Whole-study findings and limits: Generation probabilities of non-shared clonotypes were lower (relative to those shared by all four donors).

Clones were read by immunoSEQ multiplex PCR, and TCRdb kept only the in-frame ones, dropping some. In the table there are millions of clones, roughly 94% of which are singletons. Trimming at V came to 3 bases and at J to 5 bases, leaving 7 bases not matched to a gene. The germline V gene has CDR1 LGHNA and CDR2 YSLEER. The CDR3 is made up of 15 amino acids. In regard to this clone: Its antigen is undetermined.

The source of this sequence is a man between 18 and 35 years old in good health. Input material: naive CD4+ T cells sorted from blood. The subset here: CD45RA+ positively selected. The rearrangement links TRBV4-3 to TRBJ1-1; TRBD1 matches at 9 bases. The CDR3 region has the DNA TGCGCCAGCAGCCATAGGGGACAGGGAGGAACTGAAGCTTTCTTT. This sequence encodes CASSHRGQGGTEAFF.